Listed below are T cell receptor beta chains from one sample, sequenced in a study of beta chain features in type 1 diabetes. Method: immunoSEQ multiplex PCR; TCRdb's copy keeps in-frame clones and lacks some. The sample has some 160,000 clones; roughly 9% are singletons. The sequenced sample consisted of central memory CD4+ T cells from blood. Receptors originate from a woman younger than 45 with type 1 diabetes. CDR3s include the opening cysteine and the closing phenylalanine or tryptophan. A D gene is named only where the DNA matches it firmly. Clone size is stated in some rows and not others, as once, few, many or a class when expanded.

clone_size: many; v_call: TRBV11-2; d_call: TRBD1; j_call: TRBJ2-7; cdr3_nt: TGTGCCAGCAGCCCTGGGACAGGGCAATGGGAGCAGTACTTC; cdr3_aa: CASSPGTGQWEQYF
clone_size: -; v_call: TRBV19; d_call: TRBD2; j_call: TRBJ2-7; cdr3_nt: TGTGCCAGTAGGGCGACAGGGACTAGCGGCTACGAGCAGTACTTC; cdr3_aa: CASRATGTSGYEQYF
clone_size: -; v_call: TRBV5-1; d_call: -; j_call: TRBJ2-3; cdr3_nt: TGCGCCAGCAGCTTGGATGCCGTGCGGGGCACAGATACGCAGTATTTT; cdr3_aa: CASSLDAVRGTDTQYF
clone_size: few; v_call: TRBV28; d_call: TRBD1; j_call: TRBJ1-2; cdr3_nt: TGTGCCAGCAGTTTACCTGGACAGGGACAGGGCTACACCTTC; cdr3_aa: CASSLPGQGQGYTF
clone_size: -; v_call: TRBV15; d_call: -; j_call: TRBJ1-3; cdr3_nt: TGTGCCACCAGCAGAGAACGGGTTGGAAACACCATATATTTT; cdr3_aa: CATSRERVGNTIYF
clone_size: few; v_call: TRBV5-1; d_call: -; j_call: TRBJ2-2; cdr3_nt: TGCGCCAGCAGCTTGTCCGCAGGAACGAACACCGGGGAGCTGTTTTTT; cdr3_aa: CASSLSAGTNTGELFF
clone_size: -; v_call: TRBV28; d_call: -; j_call: TRBJ2-7; cdr3_nt: TGTGCCAGCAGTTTAAGACCGGGGGTCTACGAGCAGTACTTC; cdr3_aa: CASSLRPGVYEQYF
clone_size: few; v_call: TRBV7-3; d_call: TRBD1; j_call: TRBJ1-1; cdr3_nt: TGTGCCAGCAGCGGACAGGCGAACACTGAAGCTTTCTTT; cdr3_aa: CASSGQANTEAFF
clone_size: -; v_call: TRBV4-1; d_call: TRBD2; j_call: TRBJ2-1; cdr3_nt: TGCGCCAGCAGCCCCGAACCCGCGGGGGGATACAATGAGCAGTTCTTC; cdr3_aa: CASSPEPAGGYNEQFF
clone_size: -; v_call: TRBV19; d_call: TRBD1; j_call: TRBJ1-1; cdr3_nt: TGTGCCAGTAGAGGACAGGGGGCGTCGAAGACTGAAGCTTTCTTT; cdr3_aa: CASRGQGASKTEAFF
clone_size: few; v_call: TRBV28; d_call: TRBD2; j_call: TRBJ2-7; cdr3_nt: TGTGCCAGCAGTTTATATCAGGGCGGGGGGTACGAGCAGTACTTC; cdr3_aa: CASSLYQGGGYEQYF
clone_size: -; v_call: TRBV4-2; d_call: -; j_call: TRBJ2-1; cdr3_nt: TGTGCCAGCAGCCGAGAGATATTCGGGAGAGGGGATGAGCAGTTCTTC; cdr3_aa: CASSREIFGRGDEQFF
clone_size: -; v_call: TRBV6-6; d_call: TRBD1; j_call: TRBJ1-2; cdr3_nt: TGTGCCAGCAGTCTACAGGGGAACTATGGCTACACCTTC; cdr3_aa: CASSLQGNYGYTF
clone_size: -; v_call: TRBV9; d_call: TRBD2; j_call: TRBJ2-2; cdr3_nt: TGTGCCAGCAGCGTAGCTGGGGCGGGGGACACCGGGGAGCTGTTTTTT; cdr3_aa: CASSVAGAGDTGELFF
clone_size: few; v_call: TRBV11-3; d_call: -; j_call: TRBJ1-2; cdr3_nt: TGTGCCAGCAGCTTACCGCAGTACTATGGCTACACCTTC; cdr3_aa: CASSLPQYYGYTF
clone_size: -; v_call: TRBV5-1; d_call: TRBD1; j_call: TRBJ2-3; cdr3_nt: TGCGCCAGCACCAAACAGGGGACCTACACAGATACGCAGTATTTT; cdr3_aa: CASTKQGTYTDTQYF
clone_size: -; v_call: TRBV27; d_call: TRBD2; j_call: TRBJ2-7; cdr3_nt: TGTGCCAGCAGAGACCGACGGAGACTAGCGGGAGTCCACGAGCAGTACTTC; cdr3_aa: CASRDRRRLAGVHEQYF
clone_size: few; v_call: TRBV6-1; d_call: -; j_call: TRBJ1-2; cdr3_nt: TGTGCCAGCAGTGCCACAAACTATGGCTACACCTTC; cdr3_aa: CASSATNYGYTF
clone_size: few; v_call: TRBV6-5; d_call: -; j_call: TRBJ2-2; cdr3_nt: TGTGCCAGCAGTTACGGCAGAACCGTCGGGGAGCTGTTTTTT; cdr3_aa: CASSYGRTVGELFF
clone_size: -; v_call: TRBV5-4; d_call: -; j_call: TRBJ2-1; cdr3_nt: TGTGCCAGCAGCGATGGTCGGGAGCGGTCCTACAATGAGCAGTTCTTC; cdr3_aa: CASSDGRERSYNEQFF
clone_size: -; v_call: TRBV7-3; d_call: TRBD1; j_call: TRBJ1-2; cdr3_nt: TGTGCCAGCAGCCCCTCGACAGGGTCTCTCTATGGCTACACCTTC; cdr3_aa: CASSPSTGSLYGYTF
clone_size: -; v_call: TRBV29-1; d_call: TRBD1; j_call: TRBJ2-5; cdr3_nt: TGCAGCGTTGGCGGACAGGCAGACCAAGAGACCCAGTACTTC; cdr3_aa: CSVGGQADQETQYF
clone_size: -; v_call: TRBV19; d_call: TRBD2; j_call: TRBJ2-5; cdr3_nt: TGTGCCAGTAGTAGTTTCGCGGGGGGACAAGAGACCCAGTACTTC; cdr3_aa: CASSSFAGGQETQYF
clone_size: -; v_call: TRBV2; d_call: TRBD2; j_call: TRBJ2-1; cdr3_nt: TGTGCCAGCAGGCCCAGACTAGCGGGAGGTTACAATGAGCAGTTCTTC; cdr3_aa: CASRPRLAGGYNEQFF
clone_size: few; v_call: TRBV11-3; d_call: TRBD2; j_call: TRBJ2-3; cdr3_nt: TGTGCCAGCAGCAATGCCCCTCTAGCGGGAGGCCCAACAGATACGCAGTATTTT; cdr3_aa: CASSNAPLAGGPTDTQYF
clone_size: -; v_call: TRBV7-2; d_call: -; j_call: TRBJ1-1; cdr3_nt: TGTGCCAGCAATATAAACACTGAAGCTTTCTTT; cdr3_aa: CASNINTEAFF
clone_size: few; v_call: TRBV19; d_call: TRBD1; j_call: TRBJ1-2; cdr3_nt: TGTGCCAGTAGTGACAGGGAACGCGGCTACACCTTC; cdr3_aa: CASSDRERGYTF
clone_size: few; v_call: TRBV6-1; d_call: -; j_call: TRBJ1-2; cdr3_nt: TGTGCCAGCAGTGAATTTGGGCAGTGGATATCCGGCTACACCTTC; cdr3_aa: CASSEFGQWISGYTF
clone_size: -; v_call: TRBV7-2; d_call: TRBD2; j_call: TRBJ2-1; cdr3_nt: TGTGCCAGCAGCTTATGGGCTAGCGGGAGCGACAATGAGCAGTTCTTC; cdr3_aa: CASSLWASGSDNEQFF
clone_size: -; v_call: TRBV28; d_call: TRBD2; j_call: TRBJ2-2; cdr3_nt: TGTGCCACTCAATCTGGACTAGCGGACACCGGGGAGCTGTTTTTT; cdr3_aa: CATQSGLADTGELFF
clone_size: -; v_call: TRBV6-5; d_call: -; j_call: TRBJ2-3; cdr3_nt: TGTGCCAGCAGTTACTCGTTCCCCATACACACAGATACGCAGTATTTT; cdr3_aa: CASSYSFPIHTDTQYF
clone_size: few; v_call: TRBV25-1; d_call: -; j_call: TRBJ2-1; cdr3_nt: TGTGCCAGCAGTGAATATGCCGGGACTTTCAATGAGCAGTTCTTC; cdr3_aa: CASSEYAGTFNEQFF
clone_size: -; v_call: TRBV11-2; d_call: TRBD1; j_call: TRBJ2-7; cdr3_nt: TGTGCCAGCAGGAGGGACAGGGGGCCTAACTACGAGCAGTACTTC; cdr3_aa: CASRRDRGPNYEQYF
clone_size: few; v_call: TRBV28; d_call: -; j_call: TRBJ2-1; cdr3_nt: TGTGCCAGCAGGGCCCACCCTAGCGCAGACAATGAGCAGTTCTTC; cdr3_aa: CASRAHPSADNEQFF
clone_size: -; v_call: TRBV29-1; d_call: -; j_call: TRBJ2-7; cdr3_nt: TGCAGCGTTGCATATCGGAGCTCCTACGAGCAGTACTTC; cdr3_aa: CSVAYRSSYEQYF
clone_size: -; v_call: TRBV18; d_call: -; j_call: TRBJ2-3; cdr3_nt: TGTGCCAGCTCACGACCCCCTCTAGCGCCAAGCACAGATACGCAGTATTTT; cdr3_aa: CASSRPPLAPSTDTQYF
clone_size: -; v_call: TRBV25-1; d_call: TRBD1; j_call: TRBJ2-3; cdr3_nt: TGTGCCAGCAGGGGGACAGGCTGGGAAGTAAATACGCAGTATTTT; cdr3_aa: CASRGTGWEVNTQYF
clone_size: -; v_call: TRBV18; d_call: TRBD1; j_call: TRBJ1-1; cdr3_nt: TGTGCCAGCTCTACACAGGGGGAGACCACTGAAGCTTTCTTT; cdr3_aa: CASSTQGETTEAFF
clone_size: few; v_call: TRBV28; d_call: -; j_call: TRBJ2-5; cdr3_nt: TGTGCCAGCAGTTTACGACAAATAGAGACCCAGTACTTC; cdr3_aa: CASSLRQIETQYF
clone_size: few; v_call: TRBV6-5; d_call: -; j_call: TRBJ2-6; cdr3_nt: TGTGCCAGCAGTTACGAGGGCTCTGGGGCCAACGTCCTGACTTTC; cdr3_aa: CASSYEGSGANVLTF
clone_size: few; v_call: TRBV5-1; d_call: -; j_call: TRBJ1-1; cdr3_nt: TGCGCCAGCAGCTTATACGGACAGAACACTGAAGCTTTCTTT; cdr3_aa: CASSLYGQNTEAFF
clone_size: -; v_call: TRBV7-3; d_call: -; j_call: TRBJ2-1; cdr3_nt: TGTGCCAGCAGCTTAGGAGGCGGTGAGCAGTTCTTC; cdr3_aa: CASSLGGGEQFF
clone_size: few; v_call: TRBV5-4; d_call: TRBD1; j_call: TRBJ2-2; cdr3_nt: TGTGCCAGCAGAGACGGACAGGGGAACACCGGGGAGCTGTTTTTT; cdr3_aa: CASRDGQGNTGELFF
clone_size: -; v_call: TRBV7-3; d_call: -; j_call: TRBJ1-3; cdr3_nt: TGTGCCAGCAGCTCCCAGGGCCCTGGAAACACCATATATTTT; cdr3_aa: CASSSQGPGNTIYF
clone_size: few; v_call: TRBV2; d_call: -; j_call: TRBJ1-1; cdr3_nt: TGTGCCAGCAGTGAATTGTTGCGGGTGAACACTGAAGCTTTCTTT; cdr3_aa: CASSELLRVNTEAFF
clone_size: many; v_call: TRBV4-2; d_call: -; j_call: TRBJ2-2; cdr3_nt: TGTGCCAGCAGCCAAGATCTGACAGTCACCGGGGAGCTGTTTTTT; cdr3_aa: CASSQDLTVTGELFF
clone_size: few; v_call: TRBV18; d_call: TRBD1; j_call: TRBJ1-2; cdr3_nt: TGTGCCAGCTCATCGGACAGGGATGGCTACACCTTC; cdr3_aa: CASSSDRDGYTF
clone_size: few; v_call: TRBV20-1; d_call: -; j_call: TRBJ2-5; cdr3_nt: TGCAGTGCCCTCCAAGCGGGGACCCAGTACTTC; cdr3_aa: CSALQAGTQYF
clone_size: -; v_call: TRBV30; d_call: -; j_call: TRBJ2-7; cdr3_nt: TGTGCCTGGAGTGGCCCCAATTACGAGCAGTACTTC; cdr3_aa: CAWSGPNYEQYF